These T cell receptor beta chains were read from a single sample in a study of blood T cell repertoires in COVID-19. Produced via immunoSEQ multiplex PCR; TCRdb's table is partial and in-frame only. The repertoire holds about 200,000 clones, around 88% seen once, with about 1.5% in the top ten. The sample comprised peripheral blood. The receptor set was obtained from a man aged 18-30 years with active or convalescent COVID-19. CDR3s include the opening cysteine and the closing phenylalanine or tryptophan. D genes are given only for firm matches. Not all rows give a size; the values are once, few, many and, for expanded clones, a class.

CDR3 protein: CASSFQPLYNSPLHF; CDR3 DNA: TGTGCCAGCAGTTTCCAGCCACTATATAATTCACCCCTCCACTTT; J gene: TRBJ1-6; clone size: .; V gene: TRBV27; D gene: .; CDR3 length: 15
CDR3 protein: CSVLGHRFEQYF; CDR3 DNA: TGCAGCGTTTTGGGACACCGTTTCGAGCAGTACTTC; J gene: TRBJ2-7; clone size: .; V gene: TRBV29-1; D gene: .; CDR3 length: 12
CDR3 protein: CASSSLVGEGAYNEQFF; CDR3 DNA: TGCGCCAGCAGCTCGCTGGTAGGGGAGGGGGCCTACAATGAGCAGTTCTTC; J gene: TRBJ2-1; clone size: .; V gene: TRBV5-1; D gene: .; CDR3 length: 17
CDR3 protein: CASSLEAGGPPYEQYF; CDR3 DNA: TGTGCCAGCAGCTTAGAAGCGGGAGGGCCACCCTACGAGCAGTACTTC; J gene: TRBJ2-7; clone size: .; V gene: TRBV11-2; D gene: TRBD2; CDR3 length: 16
CDR3 protein: CASSLGQVYEQYF; CDR3 DNA: TGTGCCAGCAGTTTGGGACAGGTCTACGAGCAGTACTTC; J gene: TRBJ2-7; clone size: .; V gene: TRBV7-9; D gene: TRBD1; CDR3 length: 13
CDR3 protein: CAWSEGTAYGYTF; CDR3 DNA: TGTGCCTGGAGTGAGGGGACAGCCTATGGCTACACCTTC; J gene: TRBJ1-2; clone size: .; V gene: TRBV30; D gene: TRBD1; CDR3 length: 13
CDR3 protein: CASSLDRDTYGYTF; CDR3 DNA: TGCGCCAGCAGCTTGGACCGGGACACATATGGCTACACCTTC; J gene: TRBJ1-2; clone size: .; V gene: TRBV5-1; D gene: .; CDR3 length: 14
CDR3 protein: CASAGLAGGLGETQYF; CDR3 DNA: TGTGCCAGCGCAGGGCTAGCGGGAGGGCTGGGGGAGACCCAGTACTTC; J gene: TRBJ2-5; clone size: .; V gene: TRBV2; D gene: TRBD2; CDR3 length: 16
CDR3 protein: CASSLPEYNEQFF; CDR3 DNA: TGTGCCAGCAGCTTACCCGAGTACAATGAGCAGTTCTTC; J gene: TRBJ2-1; clone size: .; V gene: TRBV7-2; D gene: .; CDR3 length: 13
CDR3 protein: CASLPLEYSNQPQHF; CDR3 DNA: TGTGCCAGCCTCCCATTGGAGTATAGCAATCAGCCCCAGCATTTT; J gene: TRBJ1-5; clone size: .; V gene: TRBV6-5; D gene: .; CDR3 length: 15
CDR3 protein: CASSIGTGANTEAFF; CDR3 DNA: TGTGCCAGTAGTATAGGAACAGGGGCGAACACTGAAGCTTTCTTT; J gene: TRBJ1-1; clone size: .; V gene: TRBV19; D gene: TRBD1; CDR3 length: 15
CDR3 protein: CASRGTSGSGEQYF; CDR3 DNA: TGCGCCAGCCGGGGGACTAGCGGGAGTGGGGAGCAGTACTTC; J gene: TRBJ2-7; clone size: .; V gene: TRBV5-1; D gene: TRBD2; CDR3 length: 14
CDR3 protein: CASSFGHLLTKNIQYF; CDR3 DNA: TGTGCCAGCAGTTTTGGACACCTACTGACCAAAAACATTCAGTACTTC; J gene: TRBJ2-4; clone size: .; V gene: TRBV27; D gene: .; CDR3 length: 16
CDR3 protein: CATSRDRADYYEQYF; CDR3 DNA: TGTGCCACCAGCAGAGATAGGGCTGACTACTACGAGCAGTACTTC; J gene: TRBJ2-7; clone size: once; V gene: TRBV15; D gene: .; CDR3 length: 15
CDR3 protein: CASSDQTASSYNEQFF; CDR3 DNA: TGTGCCAGTAGTGATCAGACTGCAAGCTCCTACAATGAGCAGTTCTTC; J gene: TRBJ2-1; clone size: .; V gene: TRBV19; D gene: .; CDR3 length: 16
CDR3 protein: CASPSGGDTEAFF; CDR3 DNA: TGCGCCAGCCCCTCTGGAGGGGACACTGAAGCTTTCTTT; J gene: TRBJ1-1; clone size: .; V gene: TRBV23-1; D gene: .; CDR3 length: 13
CDR3 protein: CAWSRTGNEKLFF; CDR3 DNA: TGTGCCTGGAGTCGGACAGGGAATGAAAAACTGTTTTTT; J gene: TRBJ1-4; clone size: .; V gene: TRBV30; D gene: TRBD1; CDR3 length: 13
CDR3 protein: CAISETGGHAFAYEQYF; CDR3 DNA: TGTGCCATCAGTGAGACAGGGGGCCACGCCTTTGCGTACGAGCAGTACTTC; J gene: TRBJ2-7; clone size: .; V gene: TRBV10-3; D gene: TRBD1; CDR3 length: 17
CDR3 protein: CASGRTGAGGYTF; CDR3 DNA: TGTGCCAGCGGAAGAACTGGGGCTGGCGGCTACACCTTC; J gene: TRBJ1-2; clone size: .; V gene: TRBV12-3/TRBV12-4; D gene: .; CDR3 length: 13
CDR3 protein: CASSARDRVIQYF; CDR3 DNA: TGTGCCAGCAGCGCAAGGGACAGGGTGATTCAGTACTTC; J gene: TRBJ2-4; clone size: .; V gene: TRBV5-4; D gene: TRBD1; CDR3 length: 13
CDR3 protein: CASSQDPRTDTQYF; CDR3 DNA: TGTGCCAGCAGCCAAGATCCCAGGACAGATACGCAGTATTTT; J gene: TRBJ2-3; clone size: .; V gene: TRBV3-1/TRBV3-2; D gene: .; CDR3 length: 14
CDR3 protein: CASSLTTSGPTDTQYF; CDR3 DNA: TGCGCCAGCAGCCTCACGACTAGCGGTCCCACAGATACGCAGTATTTT; J gene: TRBJ2-3; clone size: .; V gene: TRBV4-3; D gene: TRBD2; CDR3 length: 16
CDR3 protein: CATSGGGSWGNEQFF; CDR3 DNA: TGTGCCACCAGCGGGGGAGGGAGCTGGGGGAATGAGCAGTTCTTC; J gene: TRBJ2-1; clone size: once; V gene: TRBV15; D gene: TRBD2; CDR3 length: 15
CDR3 protein: CASSDSSGNTIYF; CDR3 DNA: TGCGCCAGCAGCGACTCGAGTGGAAACACCATATATTTT; J gene: TRBJ1-3; clone size: .; V gene: TRBV4-3; D gene: .; CDR3 length: 13
CDR3 protein: CASSSLVGSGRARSYNEQFF; CDR3 DNA: TGTGCCAGCAGTTCCCTTGTAGGTAGCGGGAGGGCCAGATCCTACAATGAGCAGTTCTTC; J gene: TRBJ2-1; clone size: .; V gene: TRBV27; D gene: TRBD2; CDR3 length: 20
CDR3 protein: CAWRGANGNQPQHF; CDR3 DNA: TGTGCCTGGAGAGGGGCCAACGGCAATCAGCCCCAGCATTTT; J gene: TRBJ1-5; clone size: .; V gene: TRBV30; D gene: .; CDR3 length: 14
CDR3 protein: CASSPGVGTYEQYF; CDR3 DNA: TGCGCCAGCAGCCCCGGAGTTGGAACCTACGAGCAGTACTTC; J gene: TRBJ2-7; clone size: once; V gene: TRBV5-1; D gene: .; CDR3 length: 14
CDR3 protein: CASSYSNNYGYTF; CDR3 DNA: TGTGCCAGCAGTTACAGCAATAACTATGGCTACACCTTC; J gene: TRBJ1-2; clone size: .; V gene: TRBV6-5; D gene: .; CDR3 length: 13
CDR3 protein: CASGGEGNQPQHF; CDR3 DNA: TGTGCCAGCGGAGGTGAGGGCAATCAGCCCCAGCATTTT; J gene: TRBJ1-5; clone size: few; V gene: TRBV6-5; D gene: .; CDR3 length: 13
CDR3 protein: CASSIGGARSYNEQFF; CDR3 DNA: TGTGCCAGTAGTATTGGGGGGGCCCGTTCCTACAATGAGCAGTTCTTC; J gene: TRBJ2-1; clone size: .; V gene: TRBV19; D gene: .; CDR3 length: 16
CDR3 protein: CASAADPYGYTF; CDR3 DNA: TGTGCCAGCGCGGCAGACCCCTATGGCTACACCTTC; J gene: TRBJ1-2; clone size: .; V gene: TRBV5-5; D gene: .; CDR3 length: 12
CDR3 protein: CASSQARNRGDTEAFF; CDR3 DNA: TGTGCCAGCAGCCAAGCGAGGAACAGGGGGGACACTGAAGCTTTCTTT; J gene: TRBJ1-1; clone size: once; V gene: TRBV4-2; D gene: TRBD1; CDR3 length: 16
CDR3 protein: CASSQAGTRSDEQFF; CDR3 DNA: TGTGCCAGCAGCCAGGCCGGGACTAGGTCCGATGAGCAGTTCTTC; J gene: TRBJ2-1; clone size: .; V gene: TRBV3-1/TRBV3-2; D gene: TRBD2; CDR3 length: 15
CDR3 protein: CASSQAGLASYNEQFF; CDR3 DNA: TGCGCCAGCAGCCAGGCGGGACTAGCGTCCTACAATGAGCAGTTCTTC; J gene: TRBJ2-1; clone size: .; V gene: TRBV4-3; D gene: TRBD2; CDR3 length: 16
CDR3 protein: CAWGGVNSNQPQHF; CDR3 DNA: TGTGCCTGGGGGGGCGTGAATAGCAATCAGCCCCAGCATTTT; J gene: TRBJ1-5; clone size: .; V gene: TRBV30; D gene: .; CDR3 length: 14
CDR3 protein: CASSLSGDGQPQHF; CDR3 DNA: TGTGCCAGCAGTTTATCAGGGGATGGTCAGCCCCAGCATTTT; J gene: TRBJ1-5; clone size: .; V gene: TRBV27; D gene: .; CDR3 length: 14
CDR3 protein: CASSTPDSYGYTF; CDR3 DNA: TGTGCCAGTAGTACCCCGGACTCCTATGGCTACACCTTC; J gene: TRBJ1-2; clone size: once; V gene: TRBV19; D gene: .; CDR3 length: 13
CDR3 protein: CATSMSVGQRKETQYF; CDR3 DNA: TGTGCCACCAGCATGAGTGTGGGACAGAGAAAAGAGACCCAGTACTTC; J gene: TRBJ2-5; clone size: .; V gene: TRBV15; D gene: TRBD1; CDR3 length: 16
CDR3 protein: CASSLPGQGITEAFF; CDR3 DNA: TGTGCCAGCAGTTTGCCGGGACAGGGTATCACTGAAGCTTTCTTT; J gene: TRBJ1-1; clone size: .; V gene: TRBV28; D gene: TRBD1; CDR3 length: 15
CDR3 protein: CATEAGELFF; CDR3 DNA: TGTGCCACAGAGGCCGGGGAGCTGTTTTTT; J gene: TRBJ2-2; clone size: .; V gene: TRBV6-6; D gene: .; CDR3 length: 10
CDR3 protein: CASGRGLASYEQFF; CDR3 DNA: TGTGCTAGTGGTCGGGGACTAGCGTCATATGAGCAGTTCTTC; J gene: TRBJ2-1; clone size: .; V gene: TRBV12-5; D gene: TRBD2; CDR3 length: 14
CDR3 protein: CASSLNTGATDTQYF; CDR3 DNA: TGCGCCAGCAGCTTGAATACGGGAGCCACAGATACGCAGTATTTT; J gene: TRBJ2-3; clone size: .; V gene: TRBV5-1; D gene: .; CDR3 length: 15
CDR3 protein: CASSLGTSTHEQYF; CDR3 DNA: TGTGCCAGTAGTTTGGGGACTAGCACCCACGAGCAGTACTTC; J gene: TRBJ2-7; clone size: .; V gene: TRBV19; D gene: TRBD2; CDR3 length: 14
CDR3 protein: CASSYGFGEKLFF; CDR3 DNA: TGTGCCAGTAGTTATGGCTTTGGTGAAAAACTGTTTTTT; J gene: TRBJ1-4; clone size: once; V gene: TRBV19; D gene: .; CDR3 length: 13
CDR3 protein: CASSLTRQETQYF; CDR3 DNA: TGTGCCAGCAGCCTCACTAGGCAAGAGACCCAGTACTTC; J gene: TRBJ2-5; clone size: .; V gene: TRBV11-3; D gene: .; CDR3 length: 13
CDR3 protein: CASSTSSVGTDTQYF; CDR3 DNA: TGTGCCAGCAGCACGTCTAGCGTTGGCACAGATACGCAGTATTTT; J gene: TRBJ2-3; clone size: few; V gene: TRBV9; D gene: .; CDR3 length: 15
CDR3 protein: CASADNMNTEAFF; CDR3 DNA: TGTGCCAGCGCGGATAACATGAACACTGAAGCTTTCTTT; J gene: TRBJ1-1; clone size: .; V gene: TRBV19; D gene: .; CDR3 length: 13
CDR3 protein: CASSDGVSIGEKLFF; CDR3 DNA: TGCGCCAGCAGTGACGGAGTTTCAATCGGCGAAAAACTGTTTTTT; J gene: TRBJ1-4; clone size: once; V gene: TRBV10-2; D gene: .; CDR3 length: 15
CDR3 protein: CASSAGGNTGELFF; CDR3 DNA: TGTGCCAGCAGCGCCGGGGGAAACACCGGGGAGCTGTTTTTT; J gene: TRBJ2-2; clone size: .; V gene: TRBV9; D gene: .; CDR3 length: 14
CDR3 protein: CASSTTGWGTDTQYF; CDR3 DNA: TGTGCCAGCAGCACTACAGGGTGGGGCACAGATACGCAGTATTTT; J gene: TRBJ2-3; clone size: .; V gene: TRBV9; D gene: .; CDR3 length: 15
CDR3 protein: CASSPPSLNYSYEQYF; CDR3 DNA: TGTGCCAGCTCACCACCGTCGCTAAATTACTCCTACGAGCAGTACTTC; J gene: TRBJ2-7; clone size: .; V gene: TRBV18; D gene: .; CDR3 length: 16
CDR3 protein: CASSSRTSGRDKNIQYF; CDR3 DNA: TGCGCCAGCAGCTCCCGGACTAGCGGGAGGGACAAAAACATTCAGTACTTC; J gene: TRBJ2-4; clone size: few; V gene: TRBV5-1; D gene: TRBD2; CDR3 length: 17